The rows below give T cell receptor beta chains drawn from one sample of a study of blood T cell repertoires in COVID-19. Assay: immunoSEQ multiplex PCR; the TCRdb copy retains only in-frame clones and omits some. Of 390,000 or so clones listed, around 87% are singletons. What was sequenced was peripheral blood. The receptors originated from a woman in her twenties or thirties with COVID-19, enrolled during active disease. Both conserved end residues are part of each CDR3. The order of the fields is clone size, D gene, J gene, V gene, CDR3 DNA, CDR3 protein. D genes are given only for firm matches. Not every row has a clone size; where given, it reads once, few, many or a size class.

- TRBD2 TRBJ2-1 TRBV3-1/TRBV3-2 TGTGCCAGCAGCCAGGAACTAGCGGGGGAGCAGTTCTTC CASSQELAGEQFF
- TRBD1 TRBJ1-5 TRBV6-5 TGTGCCAGCGGGGGACAGAGGAATCAGCCCCAGCATTTT CASGGQRNQPQHF
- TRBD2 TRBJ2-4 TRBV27 TGTGCCAGCAGTTCCTGGTTAGCGGGAGGGGTAGCCAAAAACATTCAGTACTTC CASSSWLAGGVAKNIQYF
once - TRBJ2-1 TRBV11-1 TGTGCCAGCAGCTCCGGGACTGTATCCTACAATGAGCAGTTCTTC CASSSGTVSYNEQFF
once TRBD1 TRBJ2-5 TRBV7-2 TGTGCCAGCAGTCAGGACAGGGGGAGGCAAGAGACCCAGTACTTC CASSQDRGRQETQYF
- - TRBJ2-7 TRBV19 TGTGCCAGTAGTATAGGGGGCTACAGGGACTCCTACGAGCAGTACTTC CASSIGGYRDSYEQYF
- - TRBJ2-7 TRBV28 TGTGCCAGCAGTTTAGGGAGGCCCTACGAGCAGTACTTC CASSLGRPYEQYF
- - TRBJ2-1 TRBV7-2 TGTGCCAGCAGCTTAAGGTCGGGGGTCCTGGCCAATGAGCAGTTCTTC CASSLRSGVLANEQFF
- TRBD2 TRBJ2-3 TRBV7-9 TGTGCCAGCAGCTCTAGCGGGAGCTGGGGCACAGATACGCAGTATTTT CASSSSGSWGTDTQYF
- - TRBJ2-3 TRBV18 TGTGCCAGCTCACCAGGAGCGGGCCGTCCAGATACGCAGTATTTT CASSPGAGRPDTQYF
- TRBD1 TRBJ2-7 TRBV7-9 TGTGCCAGCAGCAACCCCGGGACAGGGGTTTACGAGCAGTACTTC CASSNPGTGVYEQYF
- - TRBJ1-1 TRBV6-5 TGTGCCAGCAGTTACGTCAGTAACACTGAAGCTTTCTTT CASSYVSNTEAFF
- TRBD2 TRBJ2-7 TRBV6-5 TGTGCCAGCAGTCGGGGGGACTTTCACGAGCAGTACTTC CASSRGDFHEQYF
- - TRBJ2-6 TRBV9 TGTGCCAGCAGCCCCAGACTGGCCTTGGGGGCCAACGTCCTGACTTTC CASSPRLALGANVLTF
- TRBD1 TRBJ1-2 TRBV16 TGTGCCAGCAGCCAAAGTGTGGACAGGGGCGGCTACACCTTC CASSQSVDRGGYTF
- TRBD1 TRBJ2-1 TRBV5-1 TGCGCCAGCAGCCCACTGGACAGGGCGAATGAGCAGTTCTTC CASSPLDRANEQFF
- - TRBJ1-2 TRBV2 TGTGCCAGCTTTAGCCCCGAGACGAACTCTGCCTTCTATGGCTACACCTTC CASFSPETNSAFYGYTF
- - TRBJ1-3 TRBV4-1 TGCGCCAGCAGCCAAGATAGAAGTCGGGAATCTGGAAACACCATATATTTT CASSQDRSRESGNTIYF
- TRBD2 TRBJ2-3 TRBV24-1 TGTGCCACCAGTGATTACGGGACTAGATCGTCCGATACGCAGTATTTT CATSDYGTRSSDTQYF
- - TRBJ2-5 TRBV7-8 TGTGCCAGCAGCAACCGAGGGCTCCAAGAGACCCAGTACTTC CASSNRGLQETQYF
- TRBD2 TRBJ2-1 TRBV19 TGTGCCAGTAGTATAGCTAGCGGGCCTGGGGATGAGCAGTTCTTC CASSIASGPGDEQFF
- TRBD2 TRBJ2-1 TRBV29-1 TGCAGCCTTGGGGGGGGTCGCTACAATGAGCAGTTCTTC CSLGGGRYNEQFF
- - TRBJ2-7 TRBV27 TGTGCCAGCAGTCCCGACAGAAGCTCCTACGAGCAGTACTTC CASSPDRSSYEQYF
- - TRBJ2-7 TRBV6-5 TGTGCCAGCAGTTACTCGAGTCCAAGGGAGTACGAGCAGTACTTC CASSYSSPREYEQYF
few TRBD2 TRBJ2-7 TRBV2 TGTGCCAGCAGGACTAGCGGTTACGAGCAGTACTTC CASRTSGYEQYF
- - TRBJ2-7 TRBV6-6 TGTGCCAGCGCTGGGGAGATGAGCTACGAGCAGTACTTC CASAGEMSYEQYF
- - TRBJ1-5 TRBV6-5 TGTGCCAGCCAAAGGTGGCGGGATCAGCCCCAGCATTTT CASQRWRDQPQHF
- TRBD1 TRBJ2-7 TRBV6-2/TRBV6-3 TGTGCCAGCAGTTCCGGGACAGGGGGTTACGAGCAGTACTTC CASSSGTGGYEQYF
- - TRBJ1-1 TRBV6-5 TGTGCCAGCAGGGTTGGGGACGGGGGTTTTGCTGAAGCTTTCTTT CASRVGDGGFAEAFF
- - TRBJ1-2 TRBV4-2 TGTGCCAGCAGCCAAGATGGCGGGGGGCGGCAGGGGTTTGGCTACACCTTC CASSQDGGGRQGFGYTF
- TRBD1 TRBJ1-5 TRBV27 TGTGCCAGCAGTACCCGACAGGGATATCAGCCCCAGCATTTT CASSTRQGYQPQHF
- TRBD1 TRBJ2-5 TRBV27 TGTGCCAGCAGTCCTGGACAGGGATTACAAGAGACCCAGTACTTC CASSPGQGLQETQYF
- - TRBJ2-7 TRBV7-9 TGTGCCAGCAGCTTCGGGGTCAGCACCTACGAGCAGTACTTC CASSFGVSTYEQYF
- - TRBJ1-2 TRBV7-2 TGTGCCAGCACCCTCCCGGGACTGGCTATCTATGGCTACACCTTC CASTLPGLAIYGYTF
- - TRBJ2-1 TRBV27 TGTGCCAGCACTGGTTTGCCGAGGGTAGGGTTACTCTCCTACAATGAGCAGTTCTTC CASTGLPRVGLLSYNEQFF
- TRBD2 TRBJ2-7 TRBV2 TGTGCCAGTAAGTGGCGGGAGGTTGAGCAGTACTTC CASKWREVEQYF
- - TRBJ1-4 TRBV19 TGTGCCAGTAGTATCCCGGGAGCCCCGGGGGGAAAACTGTTTTTT CASSIPGAPGGKLFF
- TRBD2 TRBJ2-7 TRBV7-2 TGTGCCAGCAGCTTAGTAGCGGGAGCCTACGAGCAGTACTTC CASSLVAGAYEQYF
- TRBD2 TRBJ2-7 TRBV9 TGTGCCAGCAGCGTAGGAGGCGGGAGAGAAGCCGAGCAGTACTTC CASSVGGGREAEQYF
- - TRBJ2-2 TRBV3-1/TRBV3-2 TGTGCCAGCAGCACCCGAACTAGGGAGAACACCGGGGAGCTGTTTTTT CASSTRTRENTGELFF
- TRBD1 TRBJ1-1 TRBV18 TGTGCCAGCTCAGCTGGGACAGCCGGGAACACTGAAGCTTTCTTT CASSAGTAGNTEAFF
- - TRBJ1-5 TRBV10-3 TGTGCCATCAGTGAGGGGGGCTTAAGCAATCAGCCCCAGCATTTT CAISEGGLSNQPQHF